A single T cell receptor (beta chain) is shown here with its context. Participants were aged roughly 18 to 100 years from approximately 23 US areas. Each participant's cohort was designated according to participant-reported clinical history. V was trimmed by 3 bases and J by 10 bases, leaving 7 bases between them. The CDR3 has 11 amino acids. Germline CDR1 and CDR2: LGHDT and YNNKEL (reference sequence). Using immunoSEQ multiplex PCR, the repertoire was profiled, and TCRdb retains in-frame clones only, with some absent. The sample includes around 290,000 clones, about 89% seen only once; the top ten take approximately 2.6%. The record originates from a study of blood T cell repertoires in COVID-19. Study-wide context: Donors in the United States, Italy and Spain gave samples during acute or convalescent COVID-19. PBMCs, B-cell-depleted T cells, or T cells provided the cDNA or gDNA that made up the material.

The sequenced sample was PBMCs or T cells enriched from blood (not recorded which). This receptor was obtained from a woman between 18 and 29 years old who had recovered from COVID-19. V is TRBV3-1 (or the pseudogene TRBV3-2) and J is TRBJ2-1; no firm D call. The CDR3 DNA follows: TGTGCCAGCAGCCATGCGCGGGAGCAGTTCTTC. Translated, it gives CASSHAREQFF.